What follows describes a single T cell receptor (beta chain). The data were obtained in a study of blood T cells in healthy people across ages. Study in general: About one barcoded beta molecule per two T cells came from capture by template switching.

Researchers isolated at least 7 million PBMCs per sample. Then a second PCR, running about 6 to 12 cycles, was carried out with a sample-barcoded 5' primer and a J-beta primer mix. TCRdb independently ran MiXCR on the 5' RACE reads; one entry per CDR3 protein. The sample contains about 1,500,000 distinct CDR3 sequences, roughly 28% of which appear only once. From germline, CDR1 is MNHEY and CDR2 SVGEGT. Trimming removed 2 bases at V and 13 bases at J, with 15 bases between. The CDR3 loop spans 13 amino acids. The rearrangement uses TRBV6-2 or TRBV6-3 and TRBJ2-4, with D perhaps TRBD2 (5 bases). The clonotype originates from a young woman in good health. The sequenced sample was blood. This CDR3 is CASSYLALAEQYF. As DNA, the CDR3 is TGTGCCAGCAGTTACCTGGCCCTAGCAGAGCAGTACTTC.